This is a list of T cell receptor beta chains from one sample in a study of T cell clusters in autoimmune cytopenias. TCRdb derives one entry per CDR3 protein from the multiplex PCR reads, leaving out DNA. The repertoire table contains 12,000 or so distinct CDR3 sequences. Separately, the same data were catalogued under a study of T cell repertoires in aging, cancer and after chemotherapy.

The sequenced material came from peripheral blood. Every receptor here comes from a human donor in good health. The CDR3 runs from the conserved cysteine through the conserved F or W. Each record gives: J gene, clone size, V gene, CDR3 protein. Clone size is stated in some rows and not others, as once, few, many or a class when expanded.

j_call: TRBJ1-1; clone_size: -; v_call: TRBV20-1; cdr3_aa: CSARPGADTEAFF
j_call: TRBJ2-4; clone_size: -; v_call: TRBV18; cdr3_aa: CASTQDRVAKNIQYF
j_call: TRBJ2-1; clone_size: -; v_call: TRBV27; cdr3_aa: CASSLRTGGSYNEQFF
j_call: TRBJ1-1; clone_size: medium-sized; v_call: TRBV30; cdr3_aa: CAWSGPGQEAFF
j_call: TRBJ2-7; clone_size: -; v_call: TRBV20-1; cdr3_aa: CSASLQGYEQYF
j_call: TRBJ1-2; clone_size: -; v_call: TRBV7-2; cdr3_aa: CASSPGTELYGYTF
j_call: TRBJ2-7; clone_size: medium-sized; v_call: TRBV6-5; cdr3_aa: CASSYSISGPTYEQYF
j_call: TRBJ2-5; clone_size: -; v_call: TRBV12-3/TRBV12-4; cdr3_aa: CASSLRGETQYF
j_call: TRBJ1-6; clone_size: medium-sized; v_call: TRBV6-5; cdr3_aa: CASSYDPQGSYNSPLHF
j_call: TRBJ1-2; clone_size: -; v_call: TRBV7-9; cdr3_aa: CASSLTPSGDYGYTF
j_call: TRBJ1-2; clone_size: -; v_call: TRBV4-2; cdr3_aa: CASSSRTGEYGYNF
j_call: TRBJ2-7; clone_size: medium-sized; v_call: TRBV30; cdr3_aa: CAWRPLTGGYEQYF
j_call: TRBJ2-7; clone_size: medium-sized; v_call: TRBV5-6; cdr3_aa: CASSLGLARHEQYF
j_call: TRBJ2-7; clone_size: -; v_call: TRBV12-3/TRBV12-4; cdr3_aa: CASSRGTGDRYEQYF
j_call: TRBJ1-1; clone_size: -; v_call: TRBV28; cdr3_aa: CASSKDSEAFF
j_call: TRBJ1-3; clone_size: -; v_call: TRBV28; cdr3_aa: CASSPPLTSGNTIYF
j_call: TRBJ1-1; clone_size: -; v_call: TRBV6-2/TRBV6-3; cdr3_aa: CASSYSENTEAFF
j_call: TRBJ1-6; clone_size: medium-sized; v_call: TRBV12-3/TRBV12-4; cdr3_aa: CASSFLDSYSPLHF
j_call: TRBJ2-5; clone_size: -; v_call: TRBV5-1; cdr3_aa: CASSSWTSGGGETQYF
j_call: TRBJ2-7; clone_size: -; v_call: TRBV7-2; cdr3_aa: CASSSGLAGPYEQYF
j_call: TRBJ2-1; clone_size: medium-sized; v_call: TRBV7-3; cdr3_aa: CASSPHGAGGNEQFF
j_call: TRBJ1-5; clone_size: -; v_call: TRBV7-9; cdr3_aa: CASSPSTSNSNQPQHF
j_call: TRBJ2-5; clone_size: -; v_call: TRBV4-3; cdr3_aa: CASSRVSDPGETQYF
j_call: TRBJ1-3; clone_size: -; v_call: TRBV20-1; cdr3_aa: CSPWAHSGNTIYF
j_call: TRBJ2-7; clone_size: -; v_call: TRBV5-1; cdr3_aa: CASSLETGPPYEQYF
j_call: TRBJ2-7; clone_size: -; v_call: TRBV6-1; cdr3_aa: CASSRMAGEQYF
j_call: TRBJ2-7; clone_size: medium-sized; v_call: TRBV7-9; cdr3_aa: CASSSDRGGYEQYF
j_call: TRBJ2-1; clone_size: -; v_call: TRBV4-3; cdr3_aa: CASSPSGDNEQFF
j_call: TRBJ2-3; clone_size: medium-sized; v_call: TRBV6-5; cdr3_aa: CASRLGGAGTDTQYF
j_call: TRBJ1-2; clone_size: medium-sized; v_call: TRBV29-1; cdr3_aa: CSVVGTGGNGYTF
j_call: TRBJ2-3; clone_size: -; v_call: TRBV7-6; cdr3_aa: CASSLAGTEGDTQYF
j_call: TRBJ2-5; clone_size: -; v_call: TRBV5-6; cdr3_aa: CASSSPLLQDQETQYF
j_call: TRBJ2-3; clone_size: -; v_call: TRBV10-3; cdr3_aa: CAISSGSRGRITDTQYF
j_call: TRBJ2-5; clone_size: medium-sized; v_call: TRBV6-5; cdr3_aa: CASSFWTGETQYF
j_call: TRBJ2-7; clone_size: medium-sized; v_call: TRBV6-5; cdr3_aa: CASSYSGGRSYSYEQYF
j_call: TRBJ1-6; clone_size: -; v_call: TRBV5-4; cdr3_aa: CASSQDTGAYNSPLHF
j_call: TRBJ1-2; clone_size: medium-sized; v_call: TRBV7-9; cdr3_aa: CASRTGLNYGYTF